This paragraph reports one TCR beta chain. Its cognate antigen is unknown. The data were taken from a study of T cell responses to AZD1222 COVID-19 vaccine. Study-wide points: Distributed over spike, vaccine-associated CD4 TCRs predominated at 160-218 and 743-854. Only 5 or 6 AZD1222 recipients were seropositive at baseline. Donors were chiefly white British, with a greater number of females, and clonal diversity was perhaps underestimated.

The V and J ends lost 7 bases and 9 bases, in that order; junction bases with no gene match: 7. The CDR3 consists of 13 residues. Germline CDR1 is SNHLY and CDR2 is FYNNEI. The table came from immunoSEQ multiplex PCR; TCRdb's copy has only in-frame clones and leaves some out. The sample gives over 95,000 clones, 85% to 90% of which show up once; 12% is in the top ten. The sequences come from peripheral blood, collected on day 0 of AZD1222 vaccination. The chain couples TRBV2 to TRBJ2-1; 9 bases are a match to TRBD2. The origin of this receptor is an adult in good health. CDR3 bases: TGTGCCAGCAAGCGGGAGGTCAGGGGTGAGCAGTTCTTC. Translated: CASKREVRGEQFF.